These 24 T cell receptor beta chains came from one sample sequenced in a study of T cells in Graves' hyperthyroidism and ophthalmopathy. Using RNA transcripts as the source, TCR beta CDR3 regions were amplified. TCR CDR3 regions were first amplified by RT-PCR with HTBI primers. TCRdb fed the multiplex PCR reads into MiXCR, producing one record per CDR3 protein. The table records around 520,000 distinct CDR3 sequences, about 14% of them present only once. The specimen sequenced was blood. These receptors were obtained from a woman between 40 and 50 years old with Graves' hyperthyroidism.

This clonotype was found many times. The rearrangement links TRBV28 to TRBJ1-6; maybe TRBD1 (6 bases). The germline CDR1 and CDR2 sequences are MDHEN and SYDVKM. The CDR3 runs to 14 residues. V lost 6 bases to trimming and J lost 10 bases, with 16 bases between them. Here the CDR3 DNA reads TGTGCCAGCAGACTACAGGGACGGAACTCACCCCTCCACTTT. This sequence encodes CASRLQGRNSPLHF.

This clonotype was recorded many times. The chain combines TRBV7-9 with TRBJ2-7, with TRBD2 as a possible D gene (5 bases). CDR1 SEHNR and CDR2 FQNEAQ come from the germline V gene (reference sequence). V was shortened by 3 bases and J by 0 bases, with 9 bases between the two germline ends. This CDR3 contains 14 residues. Written as DNA, the CDR3 is TGTGCCAGCAGCTTTAGGGAGAGCTCCTACGAGCAGTACTTC. Translation: CASSFRESSYEQYF.

Many counts were recorded for this clonotype. The gene calls are TRBV20-1 and TRBJ2-3; D not resolved. Trimming cost V 5 bases and J 1 base, with 16 bases left between them. The CDR3 spans 15 residues. Per the germline V gene, CDR1 is DFQATT and CDR2 is SNEGSKA (reference sequence). In DNA, the CDR3 is TGCAGTGCTCGCCCGGGCAGCCTCGGCACAGATACGCAGTATTTT. Its protein product is CSARPGSLGTDTQYF.

This clonotype was seen many times. The rearrangement links TRBV5-1 to TRBJ1-1, with 8 bases matching TRBD1. The CDR3 is 14 residues long. V shed 4 bases, J shed 5 bases, and the junction held 7 bases outside the gene matches. Germline V CDR1 and CDR2: SGHRS, YFSETQ. CDR3 nucleotides: TGCGCCAGCAGCACAGGACAGGGCTTGACTGAAGCTTTCTTT. This translates into CASSTGQGLTEAFF.

There are a few counts of this clonotype. This chain connects TRBV6-1 to TRBJ2-3, with 9 bases identical to TRBD2. The germline gives CDR1 MNHNS, CDR2 SASEGT. Trimming at V came to 8 bases and at J to 2 bases, leaving 5 bases not matched to a gene. The CDR3 is 14 residues long. The CDR3 nucleotides are TGTGCCAGCCACGCTAGCGGGGACACAGATACGCAGTATTTT. Protein sequence: CASHASGDTDTQYF.

This clonotype appeared many times. The chain combines TRBV30 with TRBJ2-1, with TRBD2 matching 9 bases. Trimming at V came to 1 base and at J to 8 bases, leaving 3 bases not matched to a gene. Germline assignment: CDR1 GTSNPN and CDR2 SVGIG (reference sequence). CDR3 length equals 13 residues. The CDR3 sequence: CAWSGLAGHEQFF. The CDR3 nucleotides are TGTGCCTGGAGTGGCCTAGCGGGGCATGAGCAGTTCTTC.

This clonotype showed up many times. V usage is TRBV2 and J usage is TRBJ2-1, with 12 nucleotides matching TRBD2. Germline V lookup: CDR1 SNHLY, CDR2 FYNNEI. This CDR3 spans 14 amino acids. After removal of 6 bases from V and 4 bases from J, the junction contained 1 base not matched to a gene. The chain's CDR3 is CASSGLAGYNEQFF. The CDR3 nucleotides read TGTGCCAGCAGCGGACTAGCGGGGTACAATGAGCAGTTCTTC.

This clonotype turned up a few times. The V gene is TRBV27, the J gene TRBJ2-3; possibly TRBD2 for D (6 bases). Deletions cut 7 bases from V and 3 bases from J, with 17 bases between. This CDR3 has 15 amino acids. Germline V gives CDR1 MNHEY, CDR2 SMNVEV (reference sequence). DNA of the CDR3: TGTGCCAGCACCCCCCGACTAGGCGTGACAGATACGCAGTATTTT. Its protein is CASTPRLGVTDTQYF.

The chain has TRBV9 and TRBJ2-7; 7 nucleotides align to TRBD1. Germline CDR1 SGDLS, CDR2 YYNGEE. The CDR3 is made up of 14 amino acids. The trim removed 7 bases at V and 2 bases at J, leaving 9 bases unmatched. CDR3 sequence reads: CASSNGQDPYEQYF. The CDR3, as DNA: TGTGCCAGCTCCAACGGACAGGACCCCTACGAGCAGTACTTC.

In its sample, this clonotype was seen once. V usage is TRBV11-2 and J usage is TRBJ2-1; TRBD2 might be the D (5 bases). This CDR3 contains 14 residues. Looked up from germline, CDR1 is SGHAT and CDR2 is FQNNGV. V lost 1 base to trimming and J lost 8 bases, with 12 bases between them. The CDR3 region has the DNA TGTGCCAGCAGCTTAGCCCTAGCTAGCTATGAGCAGTTCTTC. Amino acid sequence: CASSLALASYEQFF.

On this clonotype: This may be a read error: a much more frequent sequence differs by one nucleotide. This chain connects TRBV12-3 or TRBV12-4 to TRBJ2-5; the match to TRBD1 covers 8 bases. The DNA end is a closer match to TRBJ2-1, so the J assignment may be wrong. The CDR3 runs to 13 residues. DNA of the CDR3: TGTGCCAGCACAACAGGGGGGCGAGAGACCCAGTTCTTC. This encodes CASTTGGRETQFF.

This clonotype was observed a few times. The chain couples TRBV29-1 to TRBJ1-5; weak D call: TRBD1 (6 bases). The germline V and J ends were trimmed by 6 bases and 0 bases, with 9 bases remaining between them. CDR1 and CDR2 (germline): SQVTM, ANQGSEA. The CDR3 extends over 13 amino acids. The CDR3 DNA reads TGCAGCGTGGAGGGGGATAGCAATCAGCCCCAGCATTTT. It specifies CSVEGDSNQPQHF.

The rearrangement uses TRBV9 and TRBJ2-2; D is unclear. The germline CDR1 and CDR2 sequences are SGDLS and YYNGEE. V lost 0 bases and J lost 1, with 4 bases in between. The CDR3 contains 14 residues. CDR3 DNA sequence: TGTGCCAGCAGCGTAGCACTGAACACCGGGGAGCTGTTTTTT. Translating gives CASSVALNTGELFF.

The table lists this clonotype with many counts. This chain connects TRBV20-1 to TRBJ1-4; D is possibly TRBD1 (5 bases). The V gene's germline CDR1 is DFQATT and CDR2 SNEGSKA (reference sequence). V dropped 0 bases and J dropped 6 bases, with 8 bases sitting between them. The CDR3 runs 13 residues. The CDR3 DNA sequence: TGCAGTGCTAGAGAAGGGACGGATGAAAAACTGTTTTTT. It specifies CSAREGTDEKLFF.

As to this clonotype: A much larger clone differs from this one at a single base, so this may be a read error. V gene TRBV2 combines with J gene TRBJ2-1; D is tentatively TRBD1 or TRBD2 (6 bases each). Trimming shortened V by 1 base and J by 10 bases, and 11 bases separated the two germline ends. Germline V lookup: CDR1 SNHLY, CDR2 FYNNEI. The CDR3 has 13 residues. CDR3 nucleotides: TGTGCCAGCAGTGAAGAGGGGGGAGGAGAGCAGTTCTTC. Amino acid sequence: CASSEEGGGEQFF.

This clonotype was recorded at least ten times. The V gene is TRBV18, the J gene TRBJ2-1; TRBD2 is a possible D gene (6 bases). Germline CDR1 and CDR2: KGHSH and LQKENI. V was trimmed by 1 base and J by 6 bases, leaving 13 bases between them. The CDR3 sequence is 15 residues long. The CDR3 reads CASSPRGPGSNEQFF. Written as DNA, the CDR3 is TGTGCCAGCTCACCACGGGGACCCGGGAGCAATGAGCAGTTCTTC.

V usage is TRBV5-1 and J usage is TRBJ2-1; D is unclear. Trimming removed 4 bases from V and 0 bases from J, with 11 bases in between. The CDR3 is made up of 15 amino acids. CDR1 and CDR2 (germline): SGHRS, YFSETQ. In DNA, the CDR3 is TGCGCCAGCAGCACTGGACCCAGCTCCTACAATGAGCAGTTCTTC. Amino acids: CASSTGPSSYNEQFF. The full variable domain, in which reference TRBV5-1 and TRBJ2-1 provide the parts outside the CDR3, is KAGVTQTPRYLIKTRGQQVTLSCSPISGHRSVSWYQQTPGQGLQFLFEYFSETQRNKGNFPGRFSGRQFSNSRSEMNVSTLELGDSALYLCASSTGPSSYNEQFFGPGTRLTVL.

This clonotype was seen a handful of times. The rearrangement links TRBV9 to TRBJ1-3; the D is unclear. V lost 3 bases and J 4 bases, leaving 14 bases between the germline ends. The CDR3 is 15 amino acids. Germline V gene data show CDR1 as SGDLS and CDR2 as YYNGEE. In nucleotides, the CDR3 is TGTGCCAGCAGCGCTGAGGGAGGCACCGGAAACACCATATATTTT. Its protein is CASSAEGGTGNTIYF.

The chain is built from TRBV12-3 or TRBV12-4 and TRBJ1-5; D is unclear. This CDR3 comprises 16 residues. The V gene lost 2 bases and the J gene lost 3 bases, with 14 bases spanning the gap. The CDR3 loop is CASSLSTAVFNQPQHF. The DNA of the CDR3 is TGTGCCAGCAGTTTATCTACAGCCGTATTCAATCAGCCCCAGCATTTT.

On this clonotype itself: Just one base apart from a much larger clone, this may be a read error. The V gene is TRBV12-3 or TRBV12-4, the J gene TRBJ2-7; 7 bases are a match to TRBD1. The CDR3 spans 14 residues. V shed 6 bases, J shed 6 bases, and the junction held 11 bases outside the gene matches. The chain's CDR3 is CASRLVTGSREQYF. The CDR3 DNA sequence: TGTGCCAGCAGACTTGTGACAGGGTCCCGCGAGCAGTACTTC.

In its sample, this clonotype was seen many times. V is TRBV15 and J is TRBJ2-7; 7 bases are shared with TRBD1. Germline loops: CDR1 LNHNV, CDR2 YYDKDF (reference sequence). The V gene end was trimmed by 1 base and the J gene end by 4 bases; junction bases not matched to a gene: 7. The CDR3 extends over 15 amino acids. The DNA of the CDR3 is TGTGCCACCAGCAGAGGAGGACAGGCTTCATACGAGCAGTACTTC. Protein: CATSRGGQASYEQYF.

There are many counts of this clonotype. The chain employs TRBV6-1 and TRBJ2-2, with D possibly TRBD1 on 5 matching bases. The CDR3 covers 17 residues. The ends were cut back, 7 bases at V and 0 bases at J, with 18 bases in the middle. Germline loops: CDR1 MNHNS, CDR2 SASEGT. The CDR3 here is CASTHSKPGTNTGELFF. In DNA, the CDR3 is TGTGCCAGCACGCACTCTAAACCAGGGACGAACACCGGGGAGCTGTTTTTT.

This clonotype was counted between two and nine times. The chain is built from TRBV5-1 and TRBJ2-7; TRBD1 aligns across 7 bases. J gave up 0 bases and V 4 bases, and 7 bases lay outside the gene matches. Germline CDR1 is SGHRS and CDR2 is YFSETQ. The CDR3 is 15 residues long. For the CDR3, the DNA is TGCGCCAGCAGCCGCCTAGGGGACAGCTCCTACGAGCAGTACTTC. Its translation is CASSRLGDSSYEQYF.

The chain combines TRBV6-1 with TRBJ1-5; no clear D. The germline V gene encodes CDR1 MNHNS and CDR2 SASEGT. CDR3 length: 15 amino acids. V shed 5 bases and J shed 3 bases, with 14 bases lying between them. The CDR3 sequence is CASSPGLRINQPQHF. In DNA form, the CDR3 reads TGTGCCAGCAGTCCGGGGTTAAGGATCAATCAGCCCCAGCATTTT.